Here is one T cell receptor beta chain with its context. Its antigen is not identified. The CDR3 runs to 15 residues. The V gene lost 2 bases and the J gene lost 2 bases, with 11 bases spanning the gap. CDR1 is MRHNA, CDR2 SNTAGT, per germline. This specimen belongs to a study of OX40 agonist ivuxolimab in advanced cancers. About the study: The dose of intravenous ivuxolimab that patients received every 2 weeks ranged from 0.01 to 10 mg/kg. Study-wide results and caveats: Which antigen the expanded peripheral T cells recognized is unknown.

The table came from immunoSEQ multiplex PCR; TCRdb's copy has only in-frame clones and leaves some out. The sample carries roughly 80,000 clones, about nine tenths recorded once. The chain links TRBV6-4 to TRBJ2-3; D gene ambiguous. The sample was CD4+ or CD8+ T cells sorted from blood, taken in a trial of the OX40 agonist ivuxolimab. This receptor was taken from an adult with an advanced solid tumor such as melanoma, head and neck, liver or kidney cancer. The CDR3 sequence: CASSDRATSTDTQYF. In nucleotides, the CDR3 is TGTGCCAGCAGTGACAGGGCCACCTCCACAGATACGCAGTATTTT.